Presented here are 9 T cell receptor beta chains from one specimen sequenced in a study of blood T cell repertoires in COVID-19 (dated by TCRdb to the early 2020s). The library relied on the immunoSEQ multiplex PCR assay. Held by TCRdb, this immuneACCESS table contains in-frame sequences only and omits some clones. Under half of the omission traces to an unresolved V gene where checked; the cause of the rest is unknown. The sample has about 170,000 clones on record, 80% to 90% of them singletons. Roughly 2.7% of the sample comes from the top ten. The sequenced sample consisted of peripheral blood. All receptors derive from a woman older than 75 with COVID-19, enrolled during active disease.

The chain joins TRBV6-2 or TRBV6-3 to TRBJ1-5; 7 bases align to TRBD1. After removal of 0 bases from V and 2 bases from J, the junction contained 1 base not matched to a gene. This CDR3 has 15 amino acids. In germline, CDR1 is MNHEY, CDR2 SVGEGT. The DNA of the CDR3 is TGTGCCAGCAGTTACTCTGGACAGGGCAATCAGCCCCAGCATTTT. Its translation is CASSYSGQGNQPQHF.

The chain is built from TRBV2 and TRBJ2-5; the D is unclear. V was cut by 8 bases and J by 0 bases, with 10 bases left in between. Looked up from germline, CDR1 is SNHLY and CDR2 is FYNNEI. There are 13 residues in the CDR3. The CDR3 sequence is CASRPRDQETQYF. As DNA, the CDR3 is TGTGCCAGCCGGCCACGGGACCAAGAGACCCAGTACTTC.

This clone showed up just a few times. This chain links TRBV5-3 with TRBJ1-1; D ambiguous. TRBV5-3 is an open reading frame whose function is uncertain. The V and J ends lost 6 bases and 1 base respectively, with 16 bases between them. The CDR3 consists of 15 residues. Here the CDR3 DNA reads TGTGCCAGAACAAATCGCGCATCTGGGAACACTGAAGCTTTCTTT. This codes for CARTNRASGNTEAFF.

Only a few counts were recorded for this clone. The genes are TRBV5-1 and TRBJ1-2; 10 nucleotides agree with TRBD1. The V gene end was trimmed by 6 bases and the J gene end by 7 bases; junction bases not matched to a gene: 6. Germline lookup yields CDR1 SGHRS and CDR2 YFSETQ. CDR3 length: 13 amino acids. The CDR3 DNA reads as TGCGCCAGCAATCGACAGGGGGCGGGTGGCTACACCTTC. This sequence encodes CASNRQGAGGYTF.

This clone was observed a few times. DNA of the CDR3: TGTGCCAGCAGTGGGACAGGGCGAGAAGCTTTCTTT. The encoded protein is CASSGTGREAFF. The chain has TRBV2 and TRBJ1-1, with 8 bases matching TRBD1. CDR1 SNHLY and CDR2 FYNNEI come from the germline V gene. There are 12 residues in the CDR3. Trimming took 4 bases from V and 8 from J; bases not matched to a gene: 3. Together with reference TRBV2 and TRBJ1-1, the CDR3 gives the full variable domain: EPEVTQTPSHQVTQMGQEVILRCVPISNHLYFYWYRQILGQKVEFLVSFYNNEISEKSEIFDDQFSVERPDGSNFTLKIRSTKLEDSAMYFCASSGTGREAFFGQGTRLTVV.

CDR3 in amino acids: CASGLVRGDRGGYQPQHF. The CDR3 nucleotides read TGTGCTAGTGGTTTGGTACGGGGGGACAGGGGCGGTTATCAGCCCCAGCATTTT. The gene calls are TRBV12-5 and TRBJ1-5; 10 bases agree with TRBD1. CDR3 length equals 18 residues. J lost 5 bases, V lost 0 bases, and 10 bases had no gene match. Germline CDR1 is LGHNT and CDR2 is FRNRAP.

The chain combines TRBV29-1 with TRBJ2-7, with D perhaps TRBD2 (5 bases). Germline V gene data show CDR1 as SQVTM and CDR2 as ANQGSEA. Trimming removed 3 bases at V and 3 bases at J, with 18 bases between. CDR3 length: 15 residues. For the CDR3, the DNA is TGCAGCGTTGAGAGGGTCAGGTCTGAATACTACGAGCAGTACTTC. Its protein is CSVERVRSEYYEQYF.

V is TRBV27 and J is TRBJ2-7, with a possible D match to TRBD2 (6 bases). The CDR3 covers 15 residues. CDR1 MNHEY and CDR2 SMNVEV come from the germline V gene (reference sequence). V was cut by 5 bases and J by 2 bases, with 16 bases left in between. Written as DNA, the CDR3 is TGTGCCAGCAGTCAGTCTAGCGTACCCCCCTACGAGCAGTACTTC. This translates into CASSQSSVPPYEQYF.

The CDR3 sequence is CAISGGGPGTSVEQFF. CDR3 coding DNA: TGTGCCATCAGTGGGGGGGGCCCGGGAACTAGCGTAGAGCAGTTCTTC. The rearrangement joins TRBV10-3 to TRBJ2-1, with D tentatively TRBD2 (7 bases). The CDR3 has 16 residues. V was pared by 4 bases and J by 10 bases, with 23 bases between. The germline V gene encodes CDR1 ENHRY and CDR2 SYGVKD.